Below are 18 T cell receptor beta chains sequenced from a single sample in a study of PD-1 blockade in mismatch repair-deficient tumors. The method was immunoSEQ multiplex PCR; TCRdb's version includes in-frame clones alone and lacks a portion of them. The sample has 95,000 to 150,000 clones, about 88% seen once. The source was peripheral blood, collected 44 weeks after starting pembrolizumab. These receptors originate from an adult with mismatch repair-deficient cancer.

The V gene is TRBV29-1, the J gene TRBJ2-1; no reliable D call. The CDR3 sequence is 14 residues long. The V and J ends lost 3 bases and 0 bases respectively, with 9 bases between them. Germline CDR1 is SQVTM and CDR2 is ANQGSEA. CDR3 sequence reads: CSVDRSISYNEQFF. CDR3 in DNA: TGCAGCGTTGATCGTTCCATCTCCTACAATGAGCAGTTCTTC.

The CDR3 protein is CASSLEGKPLYSNQPQHF. DNA for the CDR3: TGTGCCAGCAGCTTGGAAGGGAAACCCTTATATAGCAATCAGCCCCAGCATTTT. V is TRBV5-4 and J is TRBJ1-5; D remains unclear. CDR1 and CDR2 from the germline V gene are SGHNT and YYREEE (reference sequence). This CDR3 comprises 18 residues. The V end was cut by 0 bases, the J end by 0 bases, with 16 bases between.

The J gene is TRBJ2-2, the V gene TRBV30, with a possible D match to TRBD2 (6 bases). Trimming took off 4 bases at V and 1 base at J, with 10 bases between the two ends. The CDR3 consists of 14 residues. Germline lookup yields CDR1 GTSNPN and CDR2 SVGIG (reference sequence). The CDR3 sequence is CAWTGLMNTGELFF. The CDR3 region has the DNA TGTGCCTGGACGGGACTGATGAACACCGGGGAGCTGTTTTTT.

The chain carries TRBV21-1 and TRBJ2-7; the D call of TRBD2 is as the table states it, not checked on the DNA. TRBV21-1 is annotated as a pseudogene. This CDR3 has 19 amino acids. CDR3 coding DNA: TGTGCCAGCTCTTCAAGGGCTCCGGGACTAGCGGGAGGACCTTACGAGCAGTACTTC. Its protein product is CASSSRAPGLAGGPYEQYF.

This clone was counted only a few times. CDR3 DNA: TGTGCCAGCAGTGACCCCGGCCGGGCAACCTACGAGCAGTACTTC. Amino acids: CASSDPGRATYEQYF. The chain uses TRBV2 and TRBJ2-7, with D unclear. The V end lost 3 bases, the J end lost 2 bases, and 14 bases lay between the germline ends. The CDR3 is made up of 15 amino acids. Germline V lookup: CDR1 SNHLY, CDR2 FYNNEI.

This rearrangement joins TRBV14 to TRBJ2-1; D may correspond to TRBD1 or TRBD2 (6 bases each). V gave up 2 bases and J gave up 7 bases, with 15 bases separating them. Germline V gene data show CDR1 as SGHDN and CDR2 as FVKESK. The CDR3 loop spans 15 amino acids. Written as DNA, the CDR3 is TGTGCCAGCAGCCAAACTAGCTGGGGGCGGAATGAGCAGTTCTTC. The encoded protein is CASSQTSWGRNEQFF.

The CDR3 DNA follows: TGTGCCAGCAGCCCGGGACTAGCCCCCGAGACCCAGTACTTC. This translates into CASSPGLAPETQYF. V gene TRBV7-3 combines with J gene TRBJ2-5, with 9 nucleotides matching TRBD2. V gave up 5 bases and J gave up 5 bases; unmatched junction bases: 6. The germline CDR1 and CDR2 sequences are SGHTA and FQGTGA. The CDR3 runs 14 residues.

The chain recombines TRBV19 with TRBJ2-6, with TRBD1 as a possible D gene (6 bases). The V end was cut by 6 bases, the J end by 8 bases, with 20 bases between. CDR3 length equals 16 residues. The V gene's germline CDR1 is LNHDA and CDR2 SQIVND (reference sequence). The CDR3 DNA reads TGTGCCAGTAGGGGGAACAGGGATAAGGAAACCAACGTCCTGACTTTC. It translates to CASRGNRDKETNVLTF.

CDR3 sequence (DNA): TGTGCCAGTAGTATTAGCGGGAGAGTGGAAAATGAGCAGTTCTTC. This sequence encodes CASSISGRVENEQFF. The chain links TRBV19 to TRBJ2-1, with 9 positions matching TRBD2. Germline-derived CDR1 and CDR2 are LNHDA and SQIVND (reference sequence). CDR3 length: 15 residues. The J segment lost 7 bases and the V segment lost 3 bases, leaving 7 bases of the junction unmatched.

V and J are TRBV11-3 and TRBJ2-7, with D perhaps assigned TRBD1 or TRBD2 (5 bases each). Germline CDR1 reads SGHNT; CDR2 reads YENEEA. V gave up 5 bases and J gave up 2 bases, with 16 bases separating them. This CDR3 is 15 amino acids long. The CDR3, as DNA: TGTGCCAGCAGCCCGTCCGGGGCCACCGCCTACGAGCAGTACTTC. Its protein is CASSPSGATAYEQYF.

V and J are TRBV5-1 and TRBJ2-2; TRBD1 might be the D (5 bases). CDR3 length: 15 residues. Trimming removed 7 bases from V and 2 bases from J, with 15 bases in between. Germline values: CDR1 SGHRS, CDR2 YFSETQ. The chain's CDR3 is CASVLQDHNTGELFF. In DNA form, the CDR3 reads TGCGCCAGCGTGCTACAGGACCATAACACCGGGGAGCTGTTTTTT.

For the CDR3, the DNA is TGTGCCAGTTCAGTTGGCAGGTCGAACACTGAAGCTTTCTTT. Translated: CASSVGRSNTEAFF. V gene TRBV19 combines with J gene TRBJ1-1; D not resolved. V gave up 8 bases and J gave up 1 base, with 14 bases separating them. This CDR3 comprises 14 residues. The germline V gene encodes CDR1 LNHDA and CDR2 SQIVND (reference sequence). Based on the CDR3 plus reference TRBV19 and TRBJ1-1, the full variable domain is DGGITQSPKYLFRKEGQNVTLSCEQNLNHDAMYWYRQDPGQGLRLIYYSQIVNDFQKGDIAEGYSVSREKKESFPLTVTSAQKNPTAFYLCASSVGRSNTEAFFGQGTRLTVV.

The CDR3 coding sequence is TGCAGCGCAAGGGACAGTTCCTACGAGCAGTACTTC. Translation: CSARDSSYEQYF. The chain is built from TRBV29-1 and TRBJ2-7; TRBD1 aligns across 7 bases. Trimming at V came to 7 bases and at J to 1 base, leaving 4 bases not matched to a gene. This CDR3 comprises 12 residues. Per germline, CDR1 SQVTM and CDR2 ANQGSEA.

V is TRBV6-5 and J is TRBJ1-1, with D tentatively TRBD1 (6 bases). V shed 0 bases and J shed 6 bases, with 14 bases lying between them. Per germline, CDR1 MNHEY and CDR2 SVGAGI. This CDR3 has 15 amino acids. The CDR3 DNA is TGTGCCAGCAGTTACTCTATCCGACAGGCTCCTGAAGCTTTCTTT. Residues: CASSYSIRQAPEAFF.

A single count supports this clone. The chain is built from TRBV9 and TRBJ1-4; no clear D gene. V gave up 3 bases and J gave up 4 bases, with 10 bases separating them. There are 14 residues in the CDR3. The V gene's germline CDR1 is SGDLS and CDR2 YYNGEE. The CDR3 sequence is CASSATPINEKLFF. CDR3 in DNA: TGTGCCAGCAGCGCGACACCGATTAATGAAAAACTGTTTTTT.

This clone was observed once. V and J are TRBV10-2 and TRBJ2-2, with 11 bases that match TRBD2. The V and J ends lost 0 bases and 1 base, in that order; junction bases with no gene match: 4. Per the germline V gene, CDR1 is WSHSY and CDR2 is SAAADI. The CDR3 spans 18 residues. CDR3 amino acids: CASSESGSGRGNTGELFF. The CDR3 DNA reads TGCGCCAGCAGTGAGTCGGGTAGCGGGAGGGGGAACACCGGGGAGCTGTTTTTT.

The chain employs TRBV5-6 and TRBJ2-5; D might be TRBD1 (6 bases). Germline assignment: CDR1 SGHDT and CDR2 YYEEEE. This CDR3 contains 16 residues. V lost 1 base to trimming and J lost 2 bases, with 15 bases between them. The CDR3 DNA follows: TGTGCCAGCAGCTTGAGGTCCGGGACACAACAAGAGACCCAGTACTTC. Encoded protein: CASSLRSGTQQETQYF.

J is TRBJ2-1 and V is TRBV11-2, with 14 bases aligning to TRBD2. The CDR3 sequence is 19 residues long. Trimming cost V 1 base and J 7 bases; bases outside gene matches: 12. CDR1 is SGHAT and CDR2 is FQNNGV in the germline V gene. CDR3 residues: CASSLVAMTSGRAINEQFF. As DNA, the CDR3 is TGTGCCAGCAGCTTAGTCGCTATGACTAGCGGGAGGGCCATTAATGAGCAGTTCTTC.